Below, 13 T cell receptor beta chains from the same sample are listed, as sequenced in a study of blood T cell repertoires in COVID-19. Method: immunoSEQ multiplex PCR; TCRdb's copy keeps in-frame clones and lacks some. In the table there are fewer than 200,000 clones, 70% to 90% of which are singletons. The source material was peripheral blood. The receptor set was obtained from a man aged 35 to 55 with active or convalescent COVID-19.

The chain uses TRBV27 and TRBJ2-1, with D perhaps TRBD2 (5 bases). Trimming removed 4 bases at V and 0 bases at J, with 13 bases between. This CDR3 has 16 amino acids. Germline loops: CDR1 MNHEY, CDR2 SMNVEV (reference sequence). CDR3 residues: CASSSILVNSYNEQFF. The CDR3 coding sequence is TGTGCCAGCAGTTCCATACTAGTAAACTCCTACAATGAGCAGTTCTTC.

This clone was detected only once. This rearrangement joins TRBV4-1 to TRBJ1-2, with 10 bases aligning to TRBD1. The germline gives CDR1 MGHRA, CDR2 YSYEKL. The CDR3 totals 15 residues. Trimming cost V 6 bases and J 5 bases; bases outside gene matches: 9. For the CDR3, the DNA is TGCGCCAGCAGGGAATCTAGGGACAGGGGTTATGGCTACACCTTC. Translating it yields CASRESRDRGYGYTF.

This rearrangement joins TRBV3-1 (or the pseudogene TRBV3-2) to TRBJ2-3; 14 bases line up with TRBD2. The CDR3 runs to 18 residues. Germline CDR1 reads LGHDT; CDR2 reads YNNKEL (reference sequence). Germline trimming cut 0 bases from V and 3 bases from J; bases unmatched to any gene: 5. This chain's CDR3 is CASSQDVGLAGDTDTQYF. In DNA form, the CDR3 reads TGTGCCAGCAGCCAAGATGTGGGACTAGCGGGAGATACAGATACGCAGTATTTT.

The gene calls are TRBV20-1 and TRBJ2-1; D not resolved. The CDR3 contains 10 residues. Germline V gene sequence: CDR1 DFQATT, CDR2 SNEGSKA (reference sequence). V was clipped by 6 bases and J by 12 bases, with 12 bases between them. CDR3 protein: CSAPITRQFF. DNA of the CDR3: TGCAGTGCCCCAATAACTCGGCAGTTCTTC.

V is TRBV4-3 and J is TRBJ2-5, with TRBD2 as a possible D gene (5 bases). This CDR3 comprises 15 residues. Trimming took off 0 bases at V and 9 bases at J, with 17 bases between the two ends. Germline V gene lookup returns CDR1 LGHNA and CDR2 YSLEER. CDR3 sequence (DNA): TGCGCCAGCAGCCAAGAAGATGCACGGGTCGGGGCCCAGTACTTC. Encoded protein: CASSQEDARVGAQYF.

J is TRBJ2-1 and V is TRBV2, with TRBD2 identical over 10 bases. Unmatched junction bases numbered 4, after V lost 6 bases and J lost 2 bases. This CDR3 comprises 15 residues. CDR1 SNHLY and CDR2 FYNNEI come from the germline V gene. The CDR3, as DNA: TGTGCCAGCAGATACCTAGCGGGAGCCTACAATGAGCAGTTCTTC. This encodes CASRYLAGAYNEQFF.

The rearrangement joins TRBV6-2 or TRBV6-3 to TRBJ1-1; TRBD1 agrees at 8 bases. V lost 3 bases and J lost 1; bases outside the gene matches: 4. The germline V gene has CDR1 MNHEY and CDR2 SVGEGT. CDR3 size: 15 residues. In DNA, the CDR3 is TGTGCCAGCAGTTATGGACAGGGCGCGAACACTGAAGCTTTCTTT. It codes for CASSYGQGANTEAFF.

J is TRBJ2-5 and V is TRBV24-1; 7 nucleotides align to TRBD1. J was trimmed by 4 bases and V by 4 bases; bases with no gene match: 8. Germline loops: CDR1 KGHDR, CDR2 SFDVKD. The CDR3 is 15 residues long. The CDR3 is CATSDPGTAAETQYF. The CDR3, as DNA: TGTGCCACCAGTGACCCTGGGACAGCTGCAGAGACCCAGTACTTC.

The chain links TRBV5-8 to TRBJ2-7, with a weak D call TRBD2 (5 bases). Trimming removed 5 bases from V and 7 bases from J, with 16 bases in between. There are 13 residues in the CDR3. Per the germline V gene, CDR1 is SGHTS and CDR2 is YDEGEE. CDR3 bases: TGTGCCAGCAGTTTAACGGGAACTAAGGAGCAGTACTTC. Protein: CASSLTGTKEQYF.

The genes are TRBV6-2 or TRBV6-3 and TRBJ2-1; a weak D match, TRBD2 (6 bases). V was clipped by 5 bases and J by 4 bases, with 12 bases between them. The CDR3 has 14 residues. Germline V CDR1 and CDR2: MNHEY, SVGEGT. CDR3 protein: CASSHGTAYNEQFF. As DNA, the CDR3 is TGTGCCAGCAGTCACGGGACTGCTTACAATGAGCAGTTCTTC.

This chain links TRBV2 with TRBJ2-4, with D possibly TRBD1 on 5 matching bases. The V gene's germline CDR1 is SNHLY and CDR2 FYNNEI. Trimming removed 6 bases at V and 2 bases at J, with 8 bases between. The CDR3 is 13 amino acids. The CDR3 sequence: CASRDTPKNIQYF. The CDR3 nucleotides read TGTGCCAGCAGGGACACCCCCAAAAACATTCAGTACTTC. Full variable domain (remainder filled in from reference TRBV2 and TRBJ2-4): EPEVTQTPSHQVTQMGQEVILRCVPISNHLYFYWYRQILGQKVEFLVSFYNNEISEKSEIFDDQFSVERPDGSNFTLKIRSTKLEDSAMYFCASRDTPKNIQYFGAGTRLSVL.

The chain has TRBV30 and TRBJ1-1; unclear D gene. The CDR3 is 13 amino acids. The V gene lost 2 bases and the J gene lost 1 base, with 8 bases spanning the gap. CDR1 is GTSNPN and CDR2 is SVGIG in the germline V gene (reference sequence). CDR3 sequence (DNA): TGTGCCTGGAGTTTGGGGAGGAACACTGAAGCTTTCTTT. It yields the protein CAWSLGRNTEAFF.

J is TRBJ1-4 and V is TRBV19; D may be TRBD1 (6 bases). V was shortened by 2 bases and J by 7 bases, with 11 bases between the two germline ends. CDR1 is LNHDA and CDR2 is SQIVND in the germline V gene (reference sequence). CDR3 length equals 14 residues. CDR3 in DNA: TGTGCCAGTAGTATATTTCGAGGGGGTGAAAAACTGTTTTTT. It specifies CASSIFRGGEKLFF.